A single sample gave rise to the 17 T cell receptor beta chains below, sequenced in a study of shared clonotypes between healthy human individuals. Libraries were prepared by immunoSEQ multiplex PCR; TCRdb keeps only in-frame clonotypes and omits some of them. The sample has some 510,000 clones; about four fifths are singletons. Specimen: PBMCs. These receptors originate from a woman between 40 and 50 years old in good health. Some clones in this sample may be carry-over from other donors' samples.

The chain joins TRBV27 to TRBJ2-1, with 8 bases that match TRBD2. Trimming cost V 5 bases and J 7 bases; bases outside gene matches: 7. The CDR3 sequence is 14 residues long. Germline loops: CDR1 MNHEY, CDR2 SMNVEV (reference sequence). The CDR3 region has the DNA TGTGCCAGCAGTCCGGGACTAGTTGTAAATGAGCAGTTCTTC. Its protein product is CASSPGLVVNEQFF.

The rearrangement joins TRBV19 to TRBJ2-7; TRBD1 matches at 11 bases. Germline assignment: CDR1 LNHDA and CDR2 SQIVND (reference sequence). V dropped 6 bases and J dropped 2; count of bases not matched to a gene: 3. The CDR3 consists of 14 residues. Written as DNA, the CDR3 is TGTGCCAGTAGAGGGACAGGGGGAACCTACGAGCAGTACTTC. Residues: CASRGTGGTYEQYF.

V is TRBV4-3 and J is TRBJ2-1; D is tentatively TRBD1 or TRBD2 (6 bases each). Per the germline V gene, CDR1 is LGHNA and CDR2 is YSLEER. The CDR3 consists of 16 residues. V shed 4 bases and J shed 2 bases, with 15 bases lying between them. The CDR3 nucleotides read TGCGCCAGCAGCCCGCTGAACAGGGAGGCCTACAATGAGCAGTTCTTC. It codes for CASSPLNREAYNEQFF.

The rearrangement joins TRBV7-2 to TRBJ1-1; the match to TRBD1 covers 8 bases. The CDR3 runs to 11 residues. The ends lost 4 bases at V and 13 bases at J; junction bases unmatched: 5. Germline lookup yields CDR1 SGHTA and CDR2 FQGNSA. The CDR3 DNA is TGTGCCAGCAGCTCGGACAGGGTTGTTTTCTTT. This encodes CASSSDRVVFF.

This chain links TRBV27 with TRBJ2-1; 13 bases line up with TRBD2. Germline V gene lookup returns CDR1 MNHEY and CDR2 SMNVEV (reference sequence). Losses at the gene ends were 5 bases for V and 9 bases for J; bases not matched to a gene: 7. The CDR3 consists of 15 residues. CDR3 amino acids: CASSPGLAGSGEQFF. The CDR3 region has the DNA TGTGCCAGCAGTCCGGGACTAGCGGGATCGGGTGAGCAGTTCTTC.

V is TRBV6-5 and J is TRBJ2-3, with 13 nucleotides matching TRBD2. V shed 9 bases and J 6 bases; nucleotides not matched to a gene: 9. This CDR3 contains 15 residues. CDR1 is MNHEY, CDR2 SVGAGI, per germline. CDR3 protein: CARMRTSGSGDTQYF. CDR3 nucleotide sequence: TGTGCCAGGATGAGGACTAGCGGGAGTGGGGATACGCAGTATTTT.

The V and J genes are TRBV9 and TRBJ2-6; D might be TRBD2 (6 bases). The CDR3 extends over 15 amino acids. With 3 bases removed from V and 4 bases from J, the gap between germline ends came to 11 bases. CDR1 SGDLS and CDR2 YYNGEE come from the germline V gene. This chain's CDR3 is CASSAGGGGANVLTF. In DNA, the CDR3 is TGTGCCAGCAGCGCCGGGGGAGGAGGGGCCAACGTCCTGACTTTC.

The chain has TRBV2 and TRBJ1-3; TRBD1 is a possible D gene (6 bases). The V end lost 6 bases, the J end lost 0 bases, and 15 bases lay between the germline ends. In germline, CDR1 is SNHLY, CDR2 FYNNEI. The CDR3 covers 16 residues. The CDR3 region is CASSLRQASSGNTIYF. CDR3 nucleotide sequence: TGTGCCAGCAGCCTCCGACAGGCTTCCTCTGGAAACACCATATATTTT.

The chain employs TRBV25-1 and TRBJ2-1; TRBD2 might be the D (7 bases). The CDR3 has 15 residues. Looked up from germline, CDR1 is MGHDK and CDR2 is SYGVNS. V shed 6 bases and J shed 8 bases, with 20 bases lying between them. The CDR3 here is CASSRDNRLADEQFF. DNA for the CDR3: TGTGCCAGCAGCCGGGACAATCGACTAGCCGATGAGCAGTTCTTC.

V is TRBV5-8 and J is TRBJ1-2, with D possibly being TRBD1 (6 bases). Germline CDR1 reads SGHTS; CDR2 reads YDEGEE. Trimming removed 4 bases from V and 4 bases from J, with 17 bases in between. This CDR3 spans 15 amino acids. In DNA, the CDR3 is TGTGCCAGCAGCCTCCGGGACACTTTTTCCTATGGCTACACCTTC. The encoded protein is CASSLRDTFSYGYTF.

This chain uses TRBV11-2 with TRBJ2-1; TRBD1 or TRBD2 may be the D gene (5 bases each). The germline V and J ends were trimmed by 3 bases and 3 bases, with 12 bases remaining between them. The germline V gene has CDR1 SGHAT and CDR2 FQNNGV. The CDR3 covers 15 residues. CDR3 sequence: CASSLGTSLYNEQFF. The CDR3 bases are TGTGCCAGCAGCTTGGGGACCTCCCTCTACAATGAGCAGTTCTTC.

The rearrangement links TRBV18 to TRBJ2-5; 8 nucleotides line up with TRBD2. V lost 4 bases and J lost 5; bases outside the gene matches: 12. The germline gives CDR1 KGHSH, CDR2 LQKENI. This CDR3 comprises 16 residues. CDR3 in amino acids: CASSRKDGRGGETQYF. CDR3 DNA sequence: TGTGCCAGCTCACGGAAGGACGGGAGGGGTGGGGAGACCCAGTACTTC.

The chain carries TRBV9 and TRBJ2-1; D unclear. V gave up 3 bases and J gave up 0 bases, with 4 bases separating them. The CDR3 covers 13 residues. The germline gives CDR1 SGDLS, CDR2 YYNGEE. CDR3 coding DNA: TGTGCCAGCAGCGCAAGCTCCTACAATGAGCAGTTCTTC. Translating it yields CASSASSYNEQFF.

The chain carries TRBV7-9 and TRBJ1-5, with D possibly matching TRBD1 (5 bases). V was trimmed by 3 bases and J by 5 bases, leaving 17 bases between them. The CDR3 extends over 16 amino acids. The germline V gene has CDR1 SEHNR and CDR2 FQNEAQ (reference sequence). CDR3 nucleotides: TGTGCCAGCAGCTTCGGTTCTGGGAGGGGAGATCAGCCCCAGCATTTT. It is translated as CASSFGSGRGDQPQHF.

The CDR3 protein is CASTSGFTDTQYF. The CDR3 DNA is TGTGCCAGCACTTCCGGTTTCACAGATACGCAGTATTTT. The chain recombines TRBV11-2 with TRBJ2-3; D is unclear. Trimming took 7 bases from V and 2 from J, leaving 10 bases between them. CDR1 is SGHAT and CDR2 is FQNNGV in the germline V gene. The CDR3 runs 13 residues.

J is TRBJ1-2 and V is TRBV5-6, with 10 bases identical to TRBD1. V shed 4 bases, J shed 0 bases, and the junction held 6 bases outside the gene matches. This CDR3 has 16 residues. Germline V lookup: CDR1 SGHDT, CDR2 YYEEEE. In DNA form, the CDR3 reads TGTGCCAGCAGCCCTGGACAGGGGGGTCCTAACTATGGCTACACCTTC. It translates to CASSPGQGGPNYGYTF.

J is TRBJ2-4 and V is TRBV27; 11 nucleotides line up with TRBD1. The CDR3 covers 18 residues. After removal of 6 bases from V and 3 bases from J, the junction contained 13 bases not matched to a gene. Per germline, CDR1 MNHEY and CDR2 SMNVEV (reference sequence). DNA for the CDR3: TGTGCCAGCAGCAGAAACTTGGACAGGGGGCGCTTCAAAAACATTCAGTACTTC. It specifies CASSRNLDRGRFKNIQYF.